What follows describes a single TCR beta chain. Germline lookup yields CDR1 MNHNY and CDR2 SVGAGI (reference sequence). Trimming pared 7 bases from V and 2 bases from J, leaving 18 bases between. The CDR3 is 15 amino acids. These data belong to a study of siplizumab effects on memory and regulatory T cells. Sequencing used immunoSEQ multiplex PCR; TCRdb keeps in-frame clones, though not all of them. Among some 53,000 clones, 95% to 97% were seen once, and the ten largest hold around 0.64%. The chain carries TRBV6-6 and TRBJ2-7; perhaps TRBD1 as D (6 bases). This receptor was taken from a human donor in good health. Sequencing used naive CD4+ T cells sorted from blood. The CDR3 region is CASTSRAGQTYEQYF. In nucleotides, the CDR3 is TGTGCCAGCACTTCCCGGGCTGGACAGACCTACGAGCAGTACTTC.